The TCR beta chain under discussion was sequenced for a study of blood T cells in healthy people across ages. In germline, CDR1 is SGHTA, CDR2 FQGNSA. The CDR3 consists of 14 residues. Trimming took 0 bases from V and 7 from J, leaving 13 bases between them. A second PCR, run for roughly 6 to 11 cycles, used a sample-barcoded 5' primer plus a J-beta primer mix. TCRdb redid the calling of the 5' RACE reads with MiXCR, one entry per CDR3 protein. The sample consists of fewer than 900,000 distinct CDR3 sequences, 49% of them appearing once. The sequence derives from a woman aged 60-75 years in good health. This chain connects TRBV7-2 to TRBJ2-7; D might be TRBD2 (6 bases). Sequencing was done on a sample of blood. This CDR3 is CASSLAREVWEQYF. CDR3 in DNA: TGTGCCAGCAGCTTAGCCAGGGAGGTTTGGGAGCAGTACTTC.